The 25 T cell receptor beta chains given below trace back to one sample, sequenced in a study of cytomegalovirus exposure and HLA in healthy donors. The PCR used 60 Vbeta and 13 Jbeta primers. Repertoires were generated with immunoSEQ multiplex PCR, while TCRdb's copy carries only in-frame clones and drops some. The sample records under 200,000 clones, about 80% being singletons. The specimen was PBMCs. These receptors all stem from a middle-aged man in good health and CMV-seronegative.

The chain recombines TRBV28 with TRBJ2-1, with TRBD2 identical over 11 bases. With V trimmed by 3 bases and J by 9 bases, 4 bases remained unmatched. The CDR3 totals 14 residues. Germline lookup yields CDR1 MDHEN and CDR2 SYDVKM. CDR3 bases: TGTGCCAGCAGTTTTAGCGGGAGGGCCCTTGAGCAGTTCTTC. Translation gives CASSFSGRALEQFF.

The rearrangement joins TRBV21-1 to TRBJ2-7; the D call TRBD1 from the table was never checked on the DNA. TRBV21-1 is listed as a pseudogene. The CDR3 runs to 13 residues. The CDR3 here is CASSRTGPWEQYF. CDR3 sequence (DNA): TGTGCCAGCAGCAGGACAGGGCCATGGGAGCAGTACTTC.

The V and J genes are TRBV21-1 and TRBJ2-7; the listed D gene, TRBD1, was not tested against the DNA. TRBV21-1 is listed as a pseudogene. This CDR3 has 17 amino acids. CDR3 DNA: TGTGCCAGCAGCAAAGCAGGGCCTGTACAGGGGCAGCACGAGCAGTACTTC. Protein sequence: CASSKAGPVQGQHEQYF.

This clone was picked up a small number of times. The chain couples TRBV19 to TRBJ2-7; no clear D. V lost 5 bases and J 5 bases, leaving 13 bases between the germline ends. CDR3 length: 13 amino acids. Germline V gene sequence: CDR1 LNHDA, CDR2 SQIVND (reference sequence). The CDR3 reads CASSVRISNEQYF. The CDR3 coding sequence is TGTGCCAGTAGTGTTCGTATAAGCAACGAGCAGTACTTC.

This chain connects TRBV5-1 to TRBJ1-2, with D perhaps matching TRBD1 (5 bases). Germline CDR1 and CDR2: SGHRS and YFSETQ. V dropped 0 bases and J dropped 0 bases, with 9 bases sitting between them. CDR3 length: 15 residues. CDR3 coding DNA: TGCGCCAGCAGCTTGGACGGGGGATCTAACTATGGCTACACCTTC. It encodes CASSLDGGSNYGYTF.

This sequence joins TRBV5-1 and TRBJ2-7, with 9 bases lining up with TRBD1. The CDR3 totals 15 residues. Germline assignment: CDR1 SGHRS and CDR2 YFSETQ. V shed 4 bases, J shed 0 bases, and the junction held 5 bases outside the gene matches. The CDR3: CASSVMGQGSYEQYF. The DNA of the CDR3 is TGCGCCAGCAGCGTTATGGGACAGGGCTCCTACGAGCAGTACTTC.

In regard to this clone: A junction end diverges from the germline sequence, so it may reflect a read error. V is TRBV2 and J is TRBJ2-7, with a weak D call TRBD1 (6 bases). Germline values: CDR1 SNHLY, CDR2 FYNNEI. The CDR3 is made up of 10 amino acids. CDR3 loop: CASGGTRAGF. The CDR3 bases are TGTGCCAGCGGGGGCACGCGCGCCGGCTTC.

This clone appeared a single time. The CDR3 ends on some other residue instead of the conserved phenylalanine or tryptophan, so this is likely a read error. This chain uses TRBV27 with TRBJ1-3; D is possibly TRBD1 (6 bases). The germline CDR1 and CDR2 sequences are MNHEY and SMNVEV (reference sequence). There are 15 residues in the CDR3. With 6 bases removed from V and 0 bases from J, the gap between germline ends came to 12 bases. CDR3 in amino acids: CASRSGGSSGNTIYL. For the CDR3, the DNA is TGTGCCAGCAGGTCGGGGGGCAGCTCTGGAAACACCATATATCTT.

To note about this clone: Compared with germline, one end of the junction differs, possibly owing to a read error. This sequence joins TRBV7-9 and TRBJ2-7, with TRBD1 as a possible D gene (5 bases). This CDR3 spans 15 amino acids. From germline, CDR1 is SEHNR and CDR2 FQNEAQ (reference sequence). CDR3 sequence (DNA): TGTTCCAGCAGCTTAAGTTTGGGCAGGGCTCTCGAGCAGTACTTC. Its translation is CSSSLSLGRALEQYF.

This chain connects TRBV5-1 to TRBJ2-3, with 12 bases that match TRBD2. The CDR3 covers 17 residues. J was trimmed by 1 base and V by 0 bases; bases with no gene match: 3. Germline values: CDR1 SGHRS, CDR2 YFSETQ. The CDR3 coding sequence is TGCGCCAGCAGCTTGGTGTCTAGCGGGGGGGGCACAGATACGCAGTATTTT. Its translation: CASSLVSSGGGTDTQYF. The full variable domain, rest sourced from reference TRBV5-1 and TRBJ2-3, is KAGVTQTPRYLIKTRGQQVTLSCSPISGHRSVSWYQQTPGQGLQFLFEYFSETQRNKGNFPGRFSGRQFSNSRSEMNVSTLELGDSALYLCASSLVSSGGGTDTQYFGPGTRLTVL.

V is TRBV5-1 and J is TRBJ2-7; 7 positions agree with TRBD2. This CDR3 contains 16 residues. CDR1 and CDR2 (germline): SGHRS, YFSETQ. After removal of 4 bases from V and 0 bases from J, the junction contained 10 bases not matched to a gene. Here the CDR3 reads CASSIGGGPTSYEQYF. CDR3 nucleotides: TGCGCCAGCAGCATTGGGGGGGGTCCAACCTCCTACGAGCAGTACTTC.

The CDR3 is CAWSGPSYGGKPQHF. CDR3 DNA sequence: TGTGCCTGGAGTGGTCCGTCCTACGGAGGGAAGCCCCAGCATTTT. The rearrangement joins TRBV30 to TRBJ1-5; no definite D call. Looked up from germline, CDR1 is GTSNPN and CDR2 is SVGIG (reference sequence). V was trimmed by 1 base and J by 8 bases, leaving 18 bases between them. This CDR3 spans 15 amino acids.

The rearrangement uses TRBV5-1 and TRBJ2-7; 8 bases line up with TRBD1. CDR1 and CDR2 (germline): SGHRS, YFSETQ. There are 16 residues in the CDR3. With V trimmed by 0 bases and J by 0 bases, 5 bases remained unmatched. The CDR3, as DNA: TGCGCCAGCAGCTTGGGGGACAGGAGACTCTCCTACGAGCAGTACTTC. Translated, it gives CASSLGDRRLSYEQYF.

The chain has TRBV28 and TRBJ2-6; 10 bases agree with TRBD2. This CDR3 is built from 16 residues. The junction had 2 bases not matched to a gene; V was cut back by 5 bases and J by 1 base. CDR1 and CDR2 from the germline V gene are MDHEN and SYDVKM. CDR3 sequence (DNA): TGTGCCAGCAGTGAGACTAGCGGGTCTGGGGCCAACGTCCTGACTTTC. It encodes CASSETSGSGANVLTF.

In this sample, this clone turned up once. Other DNA sequences in this sample translate to the same CDR3. V gene TRBV30 combines with J gene TRBJ1-1; perhaps TRBD1 as D (5 bases). This CDR3 region has 13 residues. Deletions cut 0 bases from V and 2 bases from J, with 7 bases between. Germline V lookup: CDR1 GTSNPN, CDR2 SVGIG (reference sequence). CDR3 region: CAWSVGLNTEAFF. In nucleotides, the CDR3 is TGTGCCTGGAGTGTGGGGCTTAACACTGAAGCTTTCTTT.

J is TRBJ2-3 and V is TRBV6-1; 8 bases fit TRBD1. V shed 6 bases and J 7 bases; nucleotides not matched to a gene: 6. The V gene's germline CDR1 is MNHNS and CDR2 SASEGT. The CDR3 consists of 13 residues. CDR3 nucleotide sequence: TGTGCCAGCAGCTCCGACAGGGGCCATACGCAGTATTTT. Translated: CASSSDRGHTQYF.

The rearrangement uses TRBV28 and TRBJ1-2; D is unclear. Trimming left V 3 bases short and J 0 bases short, with 14 bases between. The CDR3 sequence is 16 residues long. CDR1 and CDR2 (germline): MDHEN, SYDVKM. In nucleotides, the CDR3 is TGTGCCAGCAGTTTCTGGAGGGAACCCACTAACTATGGCTACACCTTC. This codes for CASSFWREPTNYGYTF.

V is TRBV11-2 and J is TRBJ2-1; possible D gene TRBD2, 6 bases. This CDR3 has 15 amino acids. V was trimmed by 2 bases and J by 10 bases, leaving 18 bases between them. Germline CDR1 SGHAT, CDR2 FQNNGV. The CDR3 loop reads CASSLSGGTTAEQFF. The CDR3 nucleotides are TGTGCCAGCAGCTTAAGCGGCGGGACGACGGCAGAGCAGTTCTTC.

This chain joins TRBV4-1 and TRBJ2-3; 8 nucleotides line up with TRBD2. V lost 4 bases, J lost 0 bases, and 9 bases stayed unmatched. The V gene's germline CDR1 is MGHRA and CDR2 YSYEKL. CDR3 length: 17 residues. CDR3 protein: CASSRVELAASTDTQYF. The CDR3 DNA sequence: TGCGCCAGCAGCCGAGTCGAACTAGCGGCTAGCACAGATACGCAGTATTTT.

This clone was detected once. V usage is TRBV5-1 and J usage is TRBJ2-2; TRBD1 matches at 9 bases. The length of the CDR3 is 15 residues. Germline assignment: CDR1 SGHRS and CDR2 YFSETQ. Trimming at V came to 2 bases and at J to 6 bases, leaving 5 bases not matched to a gene. CDR3 sequence reads: CASSFGTGSSGELFF. As DNA, the CDR3 is TGCGCCAGCAGCTTTGGGACAGGGAGTTCCGGGGAGCTGTTTTTT.

The V and J genes are TRBV5-8 and TRBJ2-5; 9 bases line up with TRBD1. V gave up 0 bases and J gave up 5 bases; unmatched junction bases: 5. CDR3 size: 15 residues. CDR1 and CDR2 from the germline V gene are SGHTS and YDEGEE. CDR3 residues: CASSLGGQGVETQYF. In DNA form, the CDR3 reads TGTGCCAGCAGCTTGGGGGGACAGGGAGTGGAGACCCAGTACTTC.

The chain has TRBV11-3 and TRBJ2-7, with a tentative D call TRBD2 (5 bases). This CDR3 comprises 17 residues. Trimming stripped 0 bases from V and 1 base from J, with 16 bases between. The germline CDR1 and CDR2 sequences are SGHNT and YENEEA. This chain's CDR3 is CASSLDLAVLISYEQYF. The CDR3 DNA sequence: TGTGCCAGCAGCTTAGATCTAGCTGTCCTTATTTCCTACGAGCAGTACTTC.

This clone was picked up one time. The chain combines TRBV7-2 with TRBJ1-3; the match to TRBD1 covers 7 bases. CDR3 length: 16 residues. The V and J ends lost 6 bases and 0 bases, in that order; junction bases with no gene match: 8. Germline CDR1 SGHTA, CDR2 FQGNSA. The CDR3 region is CASSRTGAYSGNTIYF. As DNA, the CDR3 is TGTGCCAGCAGTCGTACAGGGGCCTACTCTGGAAACACCATATATTTT.

V gene TRBV6-6 combines with J gene TRBJ2-5; 8 nucleotides agree with TRBD1. This CDR3 region has 13 residues. With 6 bases clipped from V and 5 bases from J, the junction kept 5 bases outside the gene matches. Per the germline V gene, CDR1 is MNHNY and CDR2 is SVGAGI (reference sequence). CDR3 sequence (DNA): TGTGCCAGCAGAAAGAGACAGGGGGAGACCCAGTACTTC. Translation gives CASRKRQGETQYF.

The chain has TRBV27 and TRBJ2-5, with 11 bases identical to TRBD1. The end of the DNA is better explained by TRBJ2-7, so the J call may be wrong. CDR1 is MNHEY and CDR2 is SMNVEV in the germline V gene (reference sequence). The CDR3 loop spans 16 amino acids. The CDR3 coding sequence is TGTGCCAGCAGTTTCCAAGCGGACAGGGGGCGGAACGAGCAGTACTTC. Protein product: CASSFQADRGRNEQYF.